The source of this T cell receptor beta chain is a study of shared clonotypes between healthy human individuals. Study-level results: Estimated richness values were generally larger in naive subsets than in memory subsets.

Germline CDR1 is SSHAT and CDR2 is FNYEAQ (reference sequence). This CDR3 is built from 15 residues. Of note for this clone: No antigen is known for it. Its ends do not fully match the called genes, so a read error is possible.

Profiled with immunoSEQ multiplex PCR; TCRdb holds only in-frame clones, not every one. The data contain 2,500,000 or so clones, approximately 92% of them singletons. The chain combines TRBV7-7 with TRBJ2-1; 9 bases fit TRBD2. Input material: naive CD4+ T cells sorted from blood. As for subset: CD45RA+ positively selected. This TCR derives from a man aged 18 to 30 in good health. The CDR3 DNA sequence: TGTGCTAGCAGCCTAGGGGGCGGGAGGGTAGAGGAGCAGTTCTTC. Translating it yields CASSLGGGRVEEQFF.